A single sample gave rise to the 29 T cell receptor beta chains below, sequenced in a study of Graves' ophthalmopathy and Graves' hyperthyroidism. The authors amplified TCR beta CDR3 regions from RNA transcripts. HTBI-primed RT-PCR formed the first round, and a multiplex PCR formed the second. TCRdb re-called the multiplex PCR reads through MiXCR, storing one row per CDR3 protein. The sample carries some 210,000 distinct CDR3 sequences, 29% recorded once. The material sequenced was peripheral blood. All receptors derive from a man in his fifties or sixties with Graves' ophthalmopathy.

This clonotype was counted ten times or more. The rearrangement links TRBV20-1 to TRBJ2-7; 10 bases map to TRBD2. The CDR3 loop spans 14 amino acids. Germline CDR1 reads DFQATT; CDR2 reads SNEGSKA (reference sequence). V was pared by 4 bases and J by 2 bases, with 5 bases of the junction left unmatched. The CDR3 DNA is TGCAGTGCTACCGCTAGCGGGGGTACCTACGAGCAGTACTTC. Translated, it gives CSATASGGTYEQYF.

This clonotype has a count of ten or more. The CDR3 is CATSRQRGGPRETQYF. The CDR3 DNA sequence: TGTGCCACCAGCAGACAGCGGGGGGGCCCCCGTGAAACCCAGTACTTC. V is TRBV15 and J is TRBJ2-5, with 10 bases aligning to TRBD2. The length of the CDR3 is 16 residues. Germline CDR1 reads LNHNV; CDR2 reads YYDKDF (reference sequence). V gave up 2 bases and J gave up 8 bases; unmatched junction bases: 11.

In its sample, this clonotype was seen once. This chain's CDR3 is CASSRAGTASYEQYF. In DNA form, the CDR3 reads TGTGCCAGCTCACGAGCCGGGACAGCCTCCTACGAGCAGTACTTC. The gene calls are TRBV18 and TRBJ2-7; 7 positions match TRBD1. The V segment lost 4 bases and the J segment 0 bases; nucleotides outside the gene matches: 6. The CDR3 has 15 amino acids. Germline V CDR1 and CDR2: KGHSH, LQKENI.

Many counts were recorded for this clonotype. V and J are TRBV4-3 and TRBJ1-3; D is possibly TRBD1 (6 bases). This CDR3 region has 16 residues. CDR1 is LGHNA, CDR2 YSLEER, per germline. V lost 8 bases and J lost 6, with 23 bases in between. The CDR3 region is CASSFVLTGLENTIYF. Written as DNA, the CDR3 is TGCGCCAGCTCCTTTGTCCTAACAGGGTTGGAAAACACCATATATTTT.

Ten or more counts support this clonotype. This chain uses TRBV6-5 with TRBJ1-1, with D tentatively TRBD1 (6 bases). CDR3 length: 15 amino acids. Germline V gene data show CDR1 as MNHEY and CDR2 as SVGAGI. Trimming cost V 5 bases and J 1 base, with 14 bases left between them. The CDR3 region is CASSQDSGTNTEAFF. The CDR3 DNA reads as TGTGCCAGCAGTCAGGACAGCGGGACGAACACTGAAGCTTTCTTT.

This clonotype was seen many times. The V and J genes are TRBV15 and TRBJ2-7; possible D gene TRBD1, 6 bases. Germline V lookup: CDR1 LNHNV, CDR2 YYDKDF (reference sequence). The CDR3 runs to 15 residues. Trimming left V 6 bases short and J 2 bases short, with 17 bases between. The CDR3 is CATSRMLGGPYEQYF. CDR3 DNA sequence: TGTGCCACCAGTCGCATGTTAGGGGGACCCTACGAGCAGTACTTC.

This clonotype was detected many times. The chain links TRBV3-1 to TRBJ2-4; 7 bases are shared with TRBD2. This CDR3 has 17 residues. Germline V gives CDR1 LGHDT, CDR2 YNNKEL (reference sequence). V was pared by 2 bases and J by 0 bases, with 7 bases of the junction left unmatched. CDR3 in DNA: TGTGCCAGCAGCCAAACTGGGACTAAGCTAGCCAAAAACATTCAGTACTTC. This translates into CASSQTGTKLAKNIQYF.

This clonotype came up many times. The genes are TRBV6-1 and TRBJ1-2; no definite D call. This CDR3 contains 14 residues. V was cut by 5 bases and J by 6 bases, with 16 bases left in between. Germline V gene data show CDR1 as MNHNS and CDR2 as SASEGT. This CDR3 is CASSLLDRGHGYTF. CDR3 coding DNA: TGTGCCAGCAGTCTTCTAGACCGGGGTCATGGCTACACCTTC.

This clonotype occurred many times. This CDR3 is CASRGLGSATYEQYF. In DNA form, the CDR3 reads TGTGCCAGCAGGGGACTGGGCAGCGCTACCTACGAGCAGTACTTC. The chain carries TRBV28 and TRBJ2-7, with D possibly matching TRBD2 (6 bases). Germline assignment: CDR1 MDHEN and CDR2 SYDVKM. The CDR3 sequence is 15 residues long. V was trimmed by 6 bases and J by 2 bases, leaving 17 bases between them.

In this sample, this clonotype turned up many times. The V call is TRBV7-6, the J call TRBJ2-7, with D maybe TRBD1 (6 bases). Germline V gives CDR1 SGHVS, CDR2 FNYEAQ. The CDR3 totals 14 residues. V lost 5 bases to trimming and J lost 2 bases, with 13 bases between them. CDR3 region: CASSLLGATYEQYF. For the CDR3, the DNA is TGTGCCAGCAGCCTGTTGGGGGCCACCTACGAGCAGTACTTC.

This sequence joins TRBV10-3 and TRBJ1-1; the match to TRBD1 covers 7 bases. The CDR3 loop spans 13 amino acids. The germline CDR1 and CDR2 sequences are ENHRY and SYGVKD. V lost 3 bases to trimming and J lost 7 bases; unmatched junction nucleotides: 5. CDR3 DNA: TGTGCCATCAGTGATACGCAGGGGGATGAAGCTTTCTTT. This codes for CAISDTQGDEAFF.

This clonotype was recorded at least ten times. The J gene is TRBJ1-2, the V gene TRBV19; TRBD1 agrees at 10 bases. Unmatched junction bases numbered 5, after V lost 0 bases and J lost 4 bases. CDR1 is LNHDA and CDR2 is SQIVND in the germline V gene (reference sequence). There are 16 residues in the CDR3. For the CDR3, the DNA is TGTGCCAGTAGTATAGAGGGGACAGGGGTGCCCTATGGCTACACCTTC. Its protein product is CASSIEGTGVPYGYTF. The full variable domain, in which reference TRBV19 and TRBJ1-2 provide the parts outside the CDR3, is DGGITQSPKYLFRKEGQNVTLSCEQNLNHDAMYWYRQDPGQGLRLIYYSQIVNDFQKGDIAEGYSVSREKKESFPLTVTSAQKNPTAFYLCASSIEGTGVPYGYTFGSGTRLTVV.

This clonotype has a single count. The CDR3 DNA reads as TGTGCCAGCAGTTTATCCACTGGGACTAGCGGGAGGTACGAGCAGTACTTC. Translation: CASSLSTGTSGRYEQYF. The gene calls are TRBV28 and TRBJ2-7, with TRBD2 matching over 15 bases. Germline V gene data show CDR1 as MDHEN and CDR2 as SYDVKM. Unmatched junction bases numbered 5, after V lost 1 base and J lost 4 bases. This CDR3 region has 17 residues.

This clonotype was detected ten times or more. This chain connects TRBV19 to TRBJ2-2, with 8 bases that match TRBD1. J gave up 1 base and V 7 bases, and 2 bases lay outside the gene matches. CDR3 size: 14 residues. Germline V gives CDR1 LNHDA, CDR2 SQIVND (reference sequence). The DNA for the CDR3 is TGTGCCAGTAACAGGGGGTGGAACACCGGGGAGCTGTTTTTT. Amino acids: CASNRGWNTGELFF. The complete variable domain, with remaining parts taken from reference TRBV19 and TRBJ2-2, reads DGGITQSPKYLFRKEGQNVTLSCEQNLNHDAMYWYRQDPGQGLRLIYYSQIVNDFQKGDIAEGYSVSREKKESFPLTVTSAQKNPTAFYLCASNRGWNTGELFFGEGSRLTVL.

This clonotype was recorded at least ten times. The chain has TRBV6-1 and TRBJ1-5; D is undetermined. CDR3 size: 14 residues. Germline V lookup: CDR1 MNHNS, CDR2 SASEGT. Between the trimmed V and J ends, which lost 5 bases and 0 bases, there was a span of 8 bases. The CDR3 reads CASSTRDSNQPQHF. The CDR3 nucleotides read TGTGCCAGCAGTACAAGGGATAGCAATCAGCCCCAGCATTTT.

This clonotype has ten or more counts. The rearrangement joins TRBV9 to TRBJ2-4; D may match TRBD1 or TRBD2 (5 bases each). V was pared by 3 bases and J by 0 bases, with 10 bases between. The V gene's germline CDR1 is SGDLS and CDR2 YYNGEE. This CDR3 spans 15 amino acids. CDR3 DNA sequence: TGTGCCAGCAGCGCCGGGACCATAGCCAAAAACATTCAGTACTTC. Translating gives CASSAGTIAKNIQYF.

This clonotype was seen repeatedly, ten times or more. The chain combines TRBV4-3 with TRBJ1-5; D not resolved. CDR1 is LGHNA and CDR2 is YSLEER in the germline V gene. This CDR3 spans 16 amino acids. Trimming cost V 0 bases and J 1 base, with 10 bases left between them. DNA for the CDR3: TGCGCCAGCAGCCAAGATCTAGGTGGGAGCAATCAGCCCCAGCATTTT. Residues: CASSQDLGGSNQPQHF.

This clonotype showed up many times. The rearrangement joins TRBV24-1 to TRBJ2-3; TRBD1 or TRBD2 may be the D gene (5 bases each). Germline lookup yields CDR1 KGHDR and CDR2 SFDVKD. The CDR3 length is 15 residues. Trimming took off 6 bases at V and 6 bases at J, with 18 bases between the two ends. CDR3 coding DNA: TGTGCCACCAGTACCCCCCGGGACCGCGGGGATACGCAGTATTTT. Protein sequence: CATSTPRDRGDTQYF.

This clonotype has at least ten counts. This rearrangement joins TRBV5-6 to TRBJ2-7; TRBD2 matches at 9 bases. The ends lost 2 bases at V and 3 bases at J; junction bases unmatched: 6. The CDR3 runs 15 residues. The germline gives CDR1 SGHDT, CDR2 YYEEEE. The CDR3 DNA follows: TGTGCCAGCAGCTTCGGGACTAGCACCTTCTACGAGCAGTACTTC. Translating gives CASSFGTSTFYEQYF.

The chain uses TRBV6-1 and TRBJ1-1, with 9 bases fitting TRBD1. Germline V gives CDR1 MNHNS, CDR2 SASEGT. Losses at the gene ends were 6 bases for V and 1 base for J; bases not matched to a gene: 3. This CDR3 has 14 amino acids. CDR3 sequence: CASSKGQGNTEAFF. In DNA form, the CDR3 reads TGTGCCAGCAGCAAGGGACAGGGGAACACTGAAGCTTTCTTT.

This clonotype was found many times. The CDR3, as DNA: TGTGCCAGCAGCTTGCGAGGGGAGACTGAAGCTTTCTTT. It codes for CASSLRGETEAFF. The rearrangement joins TRBV5-4 to TRBJ1-1, with D possibly matching TRBD1 (5 bases). Germline V lookup: CDR1 SGHNT, CDR2 YYREEE (reference sequence). The CDR3 covers 13 residues. The germline V and J ends were trimmed by 1 base and 5 bases, with 9 bases remaining between them.

There are many counts of this clonotype. The gene calls are TRBV24-1 and TRBJ1-1; D gene unclear. Trimming removed 0 bases at V and 0 bases at J, with 7 bases between. The CDR3 loop spans 15 amino acids. Germline CDR1 reads KGHDR; CDR2 reads SFDVKD. CDR3 residues: CATSDLRSVNTEAFF. The CDR3 DNA reads TGTGCCACCAGTGATTTGAGGAGCGTGAACACTGAAGCTTTCTTT.

CDR3 loop: CASSYSVDSQPYEQYF. The CDR3 nucleotides read TGTGCCAGCAGTTATTCGGTCGACTCTCAGCCCTACGAGCAGTACTTC. The V gene is TRBV6-5, the J gene TRBJ2-7; no clear D. The germline CDR1 and CDR2 sequences are MNHEY and SVGAGI. CDR3 size: 16 residues. The V end was cut by 3 bases, the J end by 2 bases, with 17 bases between.

This clonotype has only a few counts. This chain links TRBV27 with TRBJ2-5, with D unclear. CDR1 MNHEY and CDR2 SMNVEV come from the germline V gene (reference sequence). The CDR3 totals 13 residues. Trimming cost V 3 bases and J 4 bases, with 9 bases left between them. In nucleotides, the CDR3 is TGTGCCAGCAGTTTTGGGGATAGAGAGACCCAGTACTTC. This encodes CASSFGDRETQYF.

This clonotype was counted at least ten times. CDR3 amino acids: CATSEPSGRSTDTQYF. Written as DNA, the CDR3 is TGTGCCACCAGTGAACCTAGCGGTCGGAGCACAGATACGCAGTATTTT. This chain uses TRBV24-1 with TRBJ2-3; 7 nucleotides match TRBD2. CDR1 is KGHDR and CDR2 is SFDVKD in the germline V gene. The CDR3 loop spans 16 amino acids. Trimming cost V 4 bases and J 0 bases; bases outside gene matches: 6.

This clonotype was counted many times. This chain connects TRBV20-1 to TRBJ1-2; D possibly corresponds to TRBD1 (5 bases). Per germline, CDR1 DFQATT and CDR2 SNEGSKA (reference sequence). Trimming removed 5 bases from V and 3 bases from J, with 19 bases in between. This CDR3 has 15 residues. CDR3 DNA: TGCAGTGCTTCACCGGACGCTGTGGGGGACTATGGCTACACCTTC. This gives the protein CSASPDAVGDYGYTF.

This clonotype was seen at least ten times. The rearrangement joins TRBV6-2 or TRBV6-3 to TRBJ1-5, with unresolved D. Trimming took 2 bases from V and 0 from J, leaving 5 bases between them. From germline, CDR1 is MNHEY and CDR2 SVGEGT. CDR3 size: 14 residues. This chain's CDR3 is CASSYGYSNQPQHF. CDR3 sequence (DNA): TGTGCCAGCAGTTACGGTTATAGCAATCAGCCCCAGCATTTT.

This clonotype was observed many times. V usage is TRBV6-1 and J usage is TRBJ1-3; 7 bases line up with TRBD1. The germline gives CDR1 MNHNS, CDR2 SASEGT. CDR3 length: 15 amino acids. After removal of 6 bases from V and 2 bases from J, the junction contained 7 bases not matched to a gene. CDR3 coding DNA: TGTGCCAGCAGCGAACAGGGGTTTACTGGAAACACCATATATTTT. Translation: CASSEQGFTGNTIYF.

In this sample, this clonotype turned up many times. The chain has TRBV28 and TRBJ2-7; D call uncertain. This CDR3 comprises 13 residues. Germline V gives CDR1 MDHEN, CDR2 SYDVKM. Trimming cost V 0 bases and J 5 bases, with 8 bases left between them. The CDR3 sequence is CASSLWSRDEQYF. In nucleotides, the CDR3 is TGTGCCAGCAGTTTATGGTCTAGAGACGAGCAGTACTTC.